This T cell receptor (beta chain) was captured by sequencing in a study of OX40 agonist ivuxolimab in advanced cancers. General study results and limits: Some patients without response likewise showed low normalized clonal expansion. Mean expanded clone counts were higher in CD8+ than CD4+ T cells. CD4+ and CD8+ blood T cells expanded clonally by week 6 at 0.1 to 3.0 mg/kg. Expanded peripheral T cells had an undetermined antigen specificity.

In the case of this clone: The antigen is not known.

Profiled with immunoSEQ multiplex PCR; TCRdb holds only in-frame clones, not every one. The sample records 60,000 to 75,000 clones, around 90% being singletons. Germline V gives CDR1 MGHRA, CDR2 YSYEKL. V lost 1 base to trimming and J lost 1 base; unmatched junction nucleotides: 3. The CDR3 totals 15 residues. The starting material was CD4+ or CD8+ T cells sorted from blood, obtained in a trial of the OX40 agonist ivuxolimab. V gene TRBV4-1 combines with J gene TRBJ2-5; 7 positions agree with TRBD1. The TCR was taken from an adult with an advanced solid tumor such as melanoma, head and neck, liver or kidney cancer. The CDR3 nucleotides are TGCGCCAGCAGCCAAGGCTGGGACAGCCAAGAGACCCAGTACTTC. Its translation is CASSQGWDSQETQYF.